This T cell receptor beta chain was identified during a study of blood T cell repertoires in COVID-19 (dated by TCRdb to 2020 to 2021). Regarding the research as a whole: The collaborator samples originated in the United States, Italy and Spain and spanned the acute and convalescent phases of COVID-19. Deeply sampled blood TCRbeta repertoires from subjects exposed to, actively infected with, or recovered from COVID-19 were included in the dataset. Where available, HLA class I and class II types were taken from metadata supplied by the sample provider and were not determined by assay-based typing. A freely available public database, intended as a resource for researchers studying the immune response to SARS-CoV-2, is where the repertoires were released. The prospective study material was composed of cDNA or gDNA derived from T cells, B-cell-depleted T cells, or PBMCs. The samples were drawn from the first 160 participants of the ongoing ImmuneRACE study and from 950 to 1,500 subjects provided by 6 global collaborators. The sample metadata nearly always contained a de-identified subject ID, COVID-19 status, age in years and sex. Overall results and qualifications from the work: Clinical and demographic metadata were provided uncurated, with the amount varying by source and participant.

This clone was detected once. Its recognized antigen is unknown. The input lacks base qualities; no much larger clone sits a single base away. TCRbeta CDR3 regions were amplified from genomic DNA by means of the immunoSEQ Assay, a bias-controlled multiplex PCR. Processing in the source paper ran as follows. Within the assay, amplification of reference gene primers was used to estimate how many nucleated cells each sample contained. To quantify the absolute abundance of each unique TCRbeta CDR3 rearrangement, sequence reads were collapsed and filtered. For each sample, productive Simpson clonality was calculated by taking the square root of Simpson's diversity index across productive rearrangements. Imported from immuneACCESS, the table was reduced by TCRdb to in-frame sequences with V and J called. These copies leave out some clones; in studies compared against another copy, an unresolved V gene accounts for under half, and the cause of the remainder is not known. D and trimming were read from the DNA, whereas the V and J calls and clone size are those reported in that table. The sample profile shows 270,000 or so clones; about 86% of them were found once. The top ten hold 10% to 15% of the sample.

V is pared back by 1 base and J by 2 bases, with 14 bases lying between the germline termini. CDR1 and CDR2, looked up from the germline V gene, are SGHVS and FNYEAQ. The CDR3 spans 16 residues, from the cysteine through the phenylalanine. Of the read, only the CDR3 DNA is kept; its 48 bases are in frame from base 1. At one collaborating source in Seattle, patients were enrolled during active infection and were followed longitudinally through the course of disease. The collaborating institutions used their own protocols to collect whole blood in K2EDTA tubes. For TCRbeta analysis, collaborator samples were shipped as frozen whole blood, as isolated PBMCs, or as DNA extracted from either sample type.

The sequence came from a woman in her thirties with COVID-19, enrolled during active disease. Recombination connected TRBV7-6 to TRBJ1-1; TRBD1 is perhaps the D gene, given 5 matching bases. The specimen was peripheral blood. The CDR3 amino acid sequence is: CASSLGPGRLNTEAFF. The nucleotide sequence reads TGTGCCAGCAGCTTAGGTCCAGGGAGGCTCAACACTGAAGCTTTCTTT. The full variable domain, completed from the reference TRBV7-6 and TRBJ1-1 proteins outside the CDR3, reads GAGVSQSPRYKVTKRGQDVALRCDPISGHVSLYWYRQALGQGPEFLTYFNYEAQQDKSGLPNDRFSAERPEGSISTLTIQRTEQRDSAMYRCASSLGPGRLNTEAFFGQGTRLTVV.